The following is a T cell receptor (beta chain) sequence with its context. This entry is derived from a study of CD8 T cells in Susac syndrome. TCR beta sequencing covered blood CD8+ and CD4+ T cells. The individuals used as controls were healthy donors who had been matched for both age and sex. TEMRA cells were FACS-enriched, unlike CD8+ and CD4+ T cells, which were negatively isolated. An amount of RNA that ranged from roughly 0.5 to 1 ug was reverse transcribed with random hexamers. Multiplex immunoSEQ PCR targeted 54 Vbeta and 13 Jbeta TCR beta segments. TCRdb reprocessed the immunoSEQ multiplex PCR reads with MiXCR, giving one entry per CDR3 protein. The repertoire holds around 50,000 distinct CDR3 sequences, with around 93% as singletons. Germline V lookup: CDR1 LNHDA, CDR2 SQIVND (reference sequence). The CDR3 covers 12 residues. Between the trimmed V and J ends, which lost 7 bases and 6 bases, there was a span of 9 bases.

The gene calls are TRBV19 and TRBJ2-2, with D unclear. The clonotype was recovered from a human donor in good health. The sequencing sample was made of CD8+ T cells from PBMCs. The CDR3 sequence is CASTAWAGELFF. CDR3 bases: TGTGCCAGTACGGCTTGGGCCGGGGAGCTGTTTTTT.